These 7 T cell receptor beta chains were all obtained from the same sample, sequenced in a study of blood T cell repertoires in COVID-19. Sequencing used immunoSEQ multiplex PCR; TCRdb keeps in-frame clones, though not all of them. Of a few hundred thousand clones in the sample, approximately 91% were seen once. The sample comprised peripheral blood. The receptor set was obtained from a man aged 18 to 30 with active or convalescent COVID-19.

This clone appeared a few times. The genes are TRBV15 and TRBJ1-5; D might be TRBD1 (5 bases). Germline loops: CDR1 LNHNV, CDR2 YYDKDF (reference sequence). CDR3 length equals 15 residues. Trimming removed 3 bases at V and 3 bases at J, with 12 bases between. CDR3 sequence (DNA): TGTGCCACCAGCAGGTTAACAGGAGTCAATCAGCCCCAGCATTTT. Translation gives CATSRLTGVNQPQHF.

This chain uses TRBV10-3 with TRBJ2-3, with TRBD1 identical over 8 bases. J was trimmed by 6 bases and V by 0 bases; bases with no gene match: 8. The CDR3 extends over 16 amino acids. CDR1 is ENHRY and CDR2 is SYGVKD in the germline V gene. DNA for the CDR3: TGTGCCATCAGTGAGTCGGGACAGGTTTTCGAGGATACGCAGTATTTT. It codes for CAISESGQVFEDTQYF.

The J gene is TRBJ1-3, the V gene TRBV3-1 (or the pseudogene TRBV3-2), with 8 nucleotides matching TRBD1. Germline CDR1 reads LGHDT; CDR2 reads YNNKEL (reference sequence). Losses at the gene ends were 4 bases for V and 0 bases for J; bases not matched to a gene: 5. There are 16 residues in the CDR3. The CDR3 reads CASSPRDRNSGNTIYF. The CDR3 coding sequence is TGTGCCAGCAGCCCCCGGGACAGGAACTCTGGAAACACCATATATTTT.

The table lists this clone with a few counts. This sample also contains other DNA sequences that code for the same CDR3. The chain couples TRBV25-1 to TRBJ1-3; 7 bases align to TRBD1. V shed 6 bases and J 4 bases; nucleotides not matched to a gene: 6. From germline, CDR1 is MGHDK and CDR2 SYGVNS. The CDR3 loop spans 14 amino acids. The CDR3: CASRETGFGNTIYF. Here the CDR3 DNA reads TGTGCCAGCAGGGAGACAGGGTTCGGAAACACCATATATTTT.

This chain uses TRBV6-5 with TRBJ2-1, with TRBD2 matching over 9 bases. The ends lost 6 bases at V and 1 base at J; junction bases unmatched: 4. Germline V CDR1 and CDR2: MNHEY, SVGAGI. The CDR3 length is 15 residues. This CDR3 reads CASRTLAGSYNEQFF. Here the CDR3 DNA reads TGTGCCAGCAGAACCCTAGCGGGGTCCTACAATGAGCAGTTCTTC.

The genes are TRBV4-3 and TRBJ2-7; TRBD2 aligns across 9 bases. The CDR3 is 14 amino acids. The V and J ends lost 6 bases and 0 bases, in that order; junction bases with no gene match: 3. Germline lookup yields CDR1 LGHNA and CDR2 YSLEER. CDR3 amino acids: CASSLSGSSYEQYF. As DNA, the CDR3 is TGCGCCAGCAGTCTTAGCGGGAGCTCCTACGAGCAGTACTTC.

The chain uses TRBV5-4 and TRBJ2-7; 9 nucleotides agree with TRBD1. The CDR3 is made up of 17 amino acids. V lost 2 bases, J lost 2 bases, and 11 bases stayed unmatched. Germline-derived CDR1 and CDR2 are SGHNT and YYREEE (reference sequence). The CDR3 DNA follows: TGTGCCAGCAGCTTTCCGGGACAGGGAAAAGGAGCCTACGAGCAGTACTTC. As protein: CASSFPGQGKGAYEQYF.